This T cell receptor beta chain was retrieved from a study of technical replicates of blood from several donors. Assay used: immunoSEQ multiplex PCR; TCRdb lists only in-frame clones, some missing. The sample includes around 75,000 clones, about 89% of them seen just once. CDR3 size: 13 residues. Germline V gives CDR1 SGHNT, CDR2 YYREEE (reference sequence). Trimming left V 3 bases short and J 2 bases short, with 8 bases between. The receptor's source is a human donor in good health. Sequencing was done on a sample of T cells isolated from PBMCs. The V gene is TRBV5-4, the J gene TRBJ1-2, with a weak D call TRBD1 (6 bases). The CDR3 bases are TGTGCCAGCAGCTCAACAGGGAACTATGGCTACACCTTC. This codes for CASSSTGNYGYTF. Full variable domain (missing parts from reference TRBV5-4 and TRBJ1-2): ETGVTQSPTHLIKTRGQQVTLRCSSQSGHNTVSWYQQALGQGPQFIFQYYREEENGRGNFPPRFSGLQFPNYSSELNVNALELDDSALYLCASSSTGNYGYTFGSGTRLTVV.